This T cell receptor (beta chain) was sequenced for a study of blood T cell repertoires in COVID-19. Overall study context: Sites across the United States, Italy and Spain contributed samples from acute and convalescent COVID-19. T cells, B-cell-depleted T cells, or PBMCs supplied cDNA or gDNA.

Study processing details: Amplification from reference gene primers served as the basis for estimated nucleated cell counts. Some clones are missing from TCRdb's copy, which holds only in-frame ones; the method was immunoSEQ multiplex PCR. That table is the source of V, J and clone size, and D and trimming were worked out from the DNA. The sample has over 300,000 clones, around 90% seen once; the top ten hold 1% to 1.5%. Input material: peripheral blood. This receptor was obtained from a middle-aged man with acute or convalescent COVID-19.

Here the CDR3 reads CASSQAPTQGGQDGYTF. CDR3 DNA: TGCGCCAGCAGCCAAGCTCCCACTCAGGGGGGTCAGGATGGCTACACCTTC. The chain links TRBV4-1 to TRBJ1-2, with 7 bases aligning to TRBD1. Looked up from germline, CDR1 is MGHRA and CDR2 is YSYEKL. This CDR3 has 17 amino acids. J gave up 6 bases and V 1 base, and 14 bases lay outside the gene matches.